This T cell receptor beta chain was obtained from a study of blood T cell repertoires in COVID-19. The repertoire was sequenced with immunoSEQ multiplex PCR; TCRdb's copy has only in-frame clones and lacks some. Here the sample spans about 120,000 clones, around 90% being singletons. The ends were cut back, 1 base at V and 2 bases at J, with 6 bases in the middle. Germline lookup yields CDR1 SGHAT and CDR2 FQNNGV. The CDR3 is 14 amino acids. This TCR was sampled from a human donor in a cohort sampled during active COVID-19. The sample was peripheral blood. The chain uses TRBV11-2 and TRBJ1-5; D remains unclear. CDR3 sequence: CASSLVVRNQPQHF. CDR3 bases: TGTGCCAGCAGCTTAGTAGTCCGCAATCAGCCCCAGCATTTT. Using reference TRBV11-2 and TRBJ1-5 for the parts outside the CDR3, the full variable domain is EAGVAQSPRYKIIEKRQSVAFWCNPISGHATLYWYQQILGQGPKLLIQFQNNGVVDDSQLPKDRFSAERLKGVDSTLKIQPAKLEDSAVYLCASSLVVRNQPQHFGDGTRLSIL.